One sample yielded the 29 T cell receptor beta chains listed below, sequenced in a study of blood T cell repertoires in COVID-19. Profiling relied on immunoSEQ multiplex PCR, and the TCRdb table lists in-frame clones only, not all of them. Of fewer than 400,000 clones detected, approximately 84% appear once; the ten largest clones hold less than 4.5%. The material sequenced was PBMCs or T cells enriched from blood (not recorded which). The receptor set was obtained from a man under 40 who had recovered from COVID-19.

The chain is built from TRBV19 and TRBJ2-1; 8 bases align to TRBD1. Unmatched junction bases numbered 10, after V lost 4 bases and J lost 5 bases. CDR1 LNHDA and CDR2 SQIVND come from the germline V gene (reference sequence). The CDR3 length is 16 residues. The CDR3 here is CASSTLPGQGNNEQFF. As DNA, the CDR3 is TGTGCCAGTAGTACACTCCCAGGACAGGGTAACAATGAGCAGTTCTTC.

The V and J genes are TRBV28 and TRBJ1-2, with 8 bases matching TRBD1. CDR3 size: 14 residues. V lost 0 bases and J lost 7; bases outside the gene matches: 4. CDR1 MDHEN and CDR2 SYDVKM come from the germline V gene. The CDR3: CASSLWRQGAGYTF. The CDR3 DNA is TGTGCCAGCAGTTTATGGCGGCAGGGGGCTGGCTACACCTTC.

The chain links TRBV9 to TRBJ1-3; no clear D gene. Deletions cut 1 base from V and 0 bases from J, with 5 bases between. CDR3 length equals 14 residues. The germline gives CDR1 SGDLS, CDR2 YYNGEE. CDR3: CASSVKSSGNTIYF. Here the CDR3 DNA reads TGTGCCAGCAGCGTAAAGAGCTCTGGAAACACCATATATTTT.

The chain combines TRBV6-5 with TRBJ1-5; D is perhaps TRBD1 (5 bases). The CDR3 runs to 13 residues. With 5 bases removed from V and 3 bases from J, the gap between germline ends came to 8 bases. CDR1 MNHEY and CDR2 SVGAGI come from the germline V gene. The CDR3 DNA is TGTGCCAGCAGTCAACAGGTCAATCAGCCCCAGCATTTT. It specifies CASSQQVNQPQHF.

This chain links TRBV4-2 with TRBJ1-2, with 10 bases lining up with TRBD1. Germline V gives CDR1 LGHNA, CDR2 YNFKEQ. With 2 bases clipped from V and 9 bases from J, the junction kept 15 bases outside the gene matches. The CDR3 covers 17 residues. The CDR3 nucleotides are TGTGCCAGCAGCCAAACTAACGACCCCGGGACAGGGGTTAGCTACACCTTC. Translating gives CASSQTNDPGTGVSYTF.

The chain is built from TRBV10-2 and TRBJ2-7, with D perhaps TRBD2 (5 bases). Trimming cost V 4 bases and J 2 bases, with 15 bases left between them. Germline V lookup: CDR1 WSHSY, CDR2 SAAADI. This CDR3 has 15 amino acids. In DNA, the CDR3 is TGCGCCAGCAGTGGTTTCGGGGATGAGGCCTACGAGCAGTACTTC. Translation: CASSGFGDEAYEQYF.

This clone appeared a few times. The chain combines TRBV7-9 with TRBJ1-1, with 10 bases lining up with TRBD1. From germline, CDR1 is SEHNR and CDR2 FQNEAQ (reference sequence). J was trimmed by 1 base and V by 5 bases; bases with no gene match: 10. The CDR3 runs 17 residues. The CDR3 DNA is TGTGCCAGCAGCAGCCAAGGGACAGGGGATTCGAACACTGAAGCTTTCTTT. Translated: CASSSQGTGDSNTEAFF.

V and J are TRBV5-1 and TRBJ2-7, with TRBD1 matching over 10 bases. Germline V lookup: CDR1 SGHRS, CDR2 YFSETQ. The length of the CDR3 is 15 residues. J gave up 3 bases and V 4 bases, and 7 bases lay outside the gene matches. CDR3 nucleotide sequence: TGCGCCAGCAGCCGAGAGGGACAGGGGAACTACGAGCAGTACTTC. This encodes CASSREGQGNYEQYF. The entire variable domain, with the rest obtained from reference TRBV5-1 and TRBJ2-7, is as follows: KAGVTQTPRYLIKTRGQQVTLSCSPISGHRSVSWYQQTPGQGLQFLFEYFSETQRNKGNFPGRFSGRQFSNSRSEMNVSTLELGDSALYLCASSREGQGNYEQYFGPGTRLTVT.

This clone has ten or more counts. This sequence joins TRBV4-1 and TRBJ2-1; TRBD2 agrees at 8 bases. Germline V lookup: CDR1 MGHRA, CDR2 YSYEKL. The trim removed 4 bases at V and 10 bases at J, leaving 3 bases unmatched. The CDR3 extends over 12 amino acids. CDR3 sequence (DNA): TGCGCCAGCAGCCTTACTAGCGGCGAGCAGTTCTTC. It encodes CASSLTSGEQFF.

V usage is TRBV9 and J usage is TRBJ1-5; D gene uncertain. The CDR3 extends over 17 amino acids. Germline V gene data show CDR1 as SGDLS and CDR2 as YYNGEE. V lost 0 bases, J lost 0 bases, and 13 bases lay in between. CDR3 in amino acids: CASSVEFERLSNQPQHF. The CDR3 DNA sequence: TGTGCCAGCAGCGTAGAATTTGAGAGGCTTAGCAATCAGCCCCAGCATTTT.

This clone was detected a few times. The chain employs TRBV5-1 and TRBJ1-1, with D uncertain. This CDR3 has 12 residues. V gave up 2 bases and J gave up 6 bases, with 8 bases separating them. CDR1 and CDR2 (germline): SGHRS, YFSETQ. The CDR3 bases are TGCGCCAGCAGCTTCGGGGAAGCTGAAGCTTTCTTT. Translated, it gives CASSFGEAEAFF. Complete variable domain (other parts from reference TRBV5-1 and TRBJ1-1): KAGVTQTPRYLIKTRGQQVTLSCSPISGHRSVSWYQQTPGQGLQFLFEYFSETQRNKGNFPGRFSGRQFSNSRSEMNVSTLELGDSALYLCASSFGEAEAFFGQGTRLTVV.

CDR3: CASSASAGAVDTQYF. The CDR3 DNA sequence: TGTGCCAGCAGCGCCTCTGCGGGAGCGGTAGATACGCAGTATTTT. The J gene is TRBJ2-3, the V gene TRBV5-4, with 7 bases lining up with TRBD2. Germline CDR1 is SGHNT and CDR2 is YYREEE (reference sequence). This CDR3 region has 15 residues. V dropped 4 bases and J dropped 5; count of bases not matched to a gene: 10.

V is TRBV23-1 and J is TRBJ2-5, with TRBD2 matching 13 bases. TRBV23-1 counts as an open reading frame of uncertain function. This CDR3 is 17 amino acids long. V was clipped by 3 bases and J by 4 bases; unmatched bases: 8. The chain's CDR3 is CASSHLTSGGAPETQYF. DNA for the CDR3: TGCGCCAGCAGTCACCTTACTAGCGGGGGGGCCCCAGAGACCCAGTACTTC.

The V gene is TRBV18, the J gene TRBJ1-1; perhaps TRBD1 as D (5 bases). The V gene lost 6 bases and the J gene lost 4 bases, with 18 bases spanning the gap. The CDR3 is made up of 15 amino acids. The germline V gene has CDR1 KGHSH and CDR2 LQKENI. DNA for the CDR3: TGTGCCAGCTCCCGTTCCGGGGGATCGAGCACTGAAGCTTTCTTT. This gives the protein CASSRSGGSSTEAFF.

CDR3 sequence (DNA): TGTGCCAGTAGCGAGCCCTACCCCCCTCAGGGGATCATGAACACTGAAGCTTTCTTT. Protein product: CASSEPYPPQGIMNTEAFF. The V gene is TRBV19, the J gene TRBJ1-1, with a weak D call TRBD1 (6 bases). The CDR3 extends over 19 amino acids. Germline V CDR1 and CDR2: LNHDA, SQIVND (reference sequence). V lost 6 bases and J 0 bases, leaving 26 bases between the germline ends.

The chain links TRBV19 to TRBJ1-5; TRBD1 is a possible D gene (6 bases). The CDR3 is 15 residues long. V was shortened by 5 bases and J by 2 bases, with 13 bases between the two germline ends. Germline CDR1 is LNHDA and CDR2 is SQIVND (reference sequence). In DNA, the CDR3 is TGTGCCAGTAGTGTCAGGGGTGGAGGCAATCAGCCCCAGCATTTT. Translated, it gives CASSVRGGGNQPQHF.

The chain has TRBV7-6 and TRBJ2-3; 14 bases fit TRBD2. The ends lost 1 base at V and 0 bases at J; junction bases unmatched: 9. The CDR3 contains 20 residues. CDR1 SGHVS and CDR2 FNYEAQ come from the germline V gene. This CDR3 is CASSLVMGLAGVASTDTQYF. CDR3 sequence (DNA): TGTGCCAGCAGCTTAGTGATGGGACTAGCGGGAGTGGCTAGCACAGATACGCAGTATTTT.

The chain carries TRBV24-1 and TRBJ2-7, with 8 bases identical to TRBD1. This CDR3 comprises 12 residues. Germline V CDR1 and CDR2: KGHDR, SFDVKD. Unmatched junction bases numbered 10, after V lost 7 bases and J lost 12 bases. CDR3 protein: CATSLGTGETYF. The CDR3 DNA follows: TGTGCCACCAGCCTCGGGACAGGAGAAACGTACTTC.

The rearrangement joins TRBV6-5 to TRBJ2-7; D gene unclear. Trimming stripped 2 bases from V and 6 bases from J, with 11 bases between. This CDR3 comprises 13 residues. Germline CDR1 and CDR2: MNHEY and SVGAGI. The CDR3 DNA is TGTGCCAGCAGTTACCGCAAGAACGGCGAGCAGTACTTC. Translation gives CASSYRKNGEQYF.

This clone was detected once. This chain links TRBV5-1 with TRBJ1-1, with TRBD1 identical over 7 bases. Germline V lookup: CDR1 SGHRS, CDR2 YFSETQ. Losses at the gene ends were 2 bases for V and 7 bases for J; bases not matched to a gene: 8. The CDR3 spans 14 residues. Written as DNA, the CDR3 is TGCGCCAGCAGCTTCTCCCATGGACAGGATGAAGCTTTCTTT. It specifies CASSFSHGQDEAFF.

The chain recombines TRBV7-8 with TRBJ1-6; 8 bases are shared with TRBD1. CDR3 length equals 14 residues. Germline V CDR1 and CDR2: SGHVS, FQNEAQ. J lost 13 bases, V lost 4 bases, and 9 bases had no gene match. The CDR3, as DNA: TGTGCCAGCAGCTCGGACAGGGCAAGTTGGCCCCTCCACTTT. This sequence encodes CASSSDRASWPLHF.

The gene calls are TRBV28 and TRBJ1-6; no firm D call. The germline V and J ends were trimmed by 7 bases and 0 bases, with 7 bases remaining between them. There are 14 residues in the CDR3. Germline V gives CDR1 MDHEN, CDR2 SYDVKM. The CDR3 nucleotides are TGTGCCAGCAAGCGGGGCTCCTATAATTCACCCCTCCACTTT. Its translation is CASKRGSYNSPLHF.

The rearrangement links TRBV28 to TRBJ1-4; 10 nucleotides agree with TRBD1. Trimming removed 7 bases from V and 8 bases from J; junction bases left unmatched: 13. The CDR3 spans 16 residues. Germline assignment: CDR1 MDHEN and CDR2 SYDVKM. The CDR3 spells CASTSGTGVGSEKLFF. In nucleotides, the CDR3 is TGTGCCAGCACCTCCGGGACAGGGGTTGGAAGCGAAAAACTGTTTTTT.

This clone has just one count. The CDR3 coding sequence is TGTGCCAGCGCGAGGAGCGGTATGCGCAATGAGCAGTTCTTC. Protein product: CASARSGMRNEQFF. The genes are TRBV6-6 and TRBJ2-1; the D gene is possibly TRBD2 (5 bases). The CDR3 is 14 residues long. Germline loops: CDR1 MNHNY, CDR2 SVGAGI (reference sequence). V shed 8 bases and J shed 6 bases, with 17 bases lying between them.

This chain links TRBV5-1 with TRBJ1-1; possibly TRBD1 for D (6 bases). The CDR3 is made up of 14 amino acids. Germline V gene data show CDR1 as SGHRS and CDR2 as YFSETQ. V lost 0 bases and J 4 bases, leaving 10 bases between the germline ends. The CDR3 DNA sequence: TGCGCCAGCAGCTTGGTGTCAGGGGCCACTGAAGCTTTCTTT. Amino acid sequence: CASSLVSGATEAFF. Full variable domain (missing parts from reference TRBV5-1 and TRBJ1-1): KAGVTQTPRYLIKTRGQQVTLSCSPISGHRSVSWYQQTPGQGLQFLFEYFSETQRNKGNFPGRFSGRQFSNSRSEMNVSTLELGDSALYLCASSLVSGATEAFFGQGTRLTVV.

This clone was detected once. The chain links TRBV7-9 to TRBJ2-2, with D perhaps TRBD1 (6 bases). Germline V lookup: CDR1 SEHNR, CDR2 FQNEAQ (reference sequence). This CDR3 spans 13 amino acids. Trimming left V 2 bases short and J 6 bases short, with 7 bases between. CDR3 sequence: CASSLPGAGELFF. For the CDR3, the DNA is TGTGCCAGCAGCTTACCAGGGGCCGGGGAGCTGTTTTTT.

The CDR3: CASSRTGLNQPQHF. For the CDR3, the DNA is TGTGCCAGCAGTAGGACAGGGCTCAATCAGCCCCAGCATTTT. The rearrangement joins TRBV6-5 to TRBJ1-5; the match to TRBD1 covers 8 bases. CDR1 is MNHEY, CDR2 SVGAGI, per germline. CDR3 length equals 14 residues. V lost 5 bases and J lost 3; bases outside the gene matches: 3.

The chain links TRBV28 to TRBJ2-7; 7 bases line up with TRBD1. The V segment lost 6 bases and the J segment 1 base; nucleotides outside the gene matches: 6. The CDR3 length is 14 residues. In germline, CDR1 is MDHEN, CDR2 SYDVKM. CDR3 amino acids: CASRVTGSSYEQYF. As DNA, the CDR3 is TGTGCCAGCAGGGTGACAGGGAGTTCCTACGAGCAGTACTTC.

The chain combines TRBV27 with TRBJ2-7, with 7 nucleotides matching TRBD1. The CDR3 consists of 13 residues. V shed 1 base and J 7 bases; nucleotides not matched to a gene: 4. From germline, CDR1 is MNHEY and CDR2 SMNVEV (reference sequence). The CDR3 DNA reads TGTGCCAGCAGTTTATGGTCAGGGGGAGAGCAGTACTTC. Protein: CASSLWSGGEQYF.